The T cell receptor (beta chain) under discussion was sequenced for a study of blood T cell repertoires in COVID-19. Germline V gene sequence: CDR1 MNHEY, CDR2 SMNVEV (reference sequence). The V end was cut by 2 bases, the J end by 5 bases, with 12 bases between. The CDR3 consists of 14 residues. The protocol was immunoSEQ multiplex PCR, while the TCRdb copy is restricted to in-frame clones and leaves out a portion. This sample has around 140,000 clones; 84% occur once, and the top ten carry roughly 3.9%. Input material: PBMCs or T cells enriched from blood (not recorded which). V gene TRBV27 combines with J gene TRBJ1-1; possibly TRBD1 for D (6 bases). This clonotype was obtained from a man in his fifties in a cohort exposed to, infected with or recovered from COVID-19 (not recorded which). This chain's CDR3 is CASSLMGAETEAFF. For the CDR3, the DNA is TGTGCCAGCAGTTTAATGGGGGCCGAGACTGAAGCTTTCTTT.